These 21 T cell receptor beta chains were all obtained from the same sample, sequenced in a study of long-term antiretroviral therapy in people with HIV (dated by TCRdb to the early 2020s). The immunoSEQ hsTCRB v3.0 assay was used at survey level resolution to sequence the TRB variable region. TCRdb took over this immuneACCESS table, retaining in-frame rearrangements with V and J assigned. Such tables are incomplete; in checked studies, under half of the missing clones stem from an unresolved V gene, and the remainder is unexplained. This sample comprises 20,000 to 30,000 clones, roughly 95% of them detected only once. The ten top clones hold around 2.3% of the sample. The source was unsorted PBMCs, collected around 4.7 years after starting antiretroviral therapy. The receptors derive from a woman between 50 and 59 years old with HIV.

The chain employs TRBV18 and TRBJ1-1; the match to TRBD1 covers 9 bases. From germline, CDR1 is KGHSH and CDR2 LQKENI. The CDR3 runs to 15 residues. V lost 5 bases, J lost 5 bases, and 9 bases stayed unmatched. The CDR3 here is CASSSGNRGLTEAFF. CDR3 sequence (DNA): TGTGCCAGCTCATCGGGGAACAGGGGGCTAACTGAAGCTTTCTTT.

The V gene is TRBV11-2, the J gene TRBJ2-4; D possibly corresponds to TRBD1 (6 bases). CDR3 length: 13 amino acids. Germline CDR1 reads SGHAT; CDR2 reads FQNNGV. Trimming left V 5 bases short and J 9 bases short, with 14 bases between. Here the CDR3 DNA reads TGTGCCAGCAGCGCGCAGGGGTACGGCATTCAGTACTTC. Translation gives CASSAQGYGIQYF.

This chain joins TRBV29-1 and TRBJ2-5; TRBD1 matches 8 bases. The germline V gene encodes CDR1 SQVTM and CDR2 ANQGSEA. Trimming removed 6 bases from V and 7 bases from J; junction bases left unmatched: 10. The CDR3 is 13 residues long. The CDR3 here is CSVPGQDVGTQYF. CDR3 nucleotides: TGCAGCGTCCCGGGACAGGACGTAGGGACCCAGTACTTC.

The CDR3 here is CASSQVMFF. The CDR3 coding sequence is TGCGCCAGCAGCCAAGTTATGTTTTTT. J is TRBJ2-2 and V is TRBV4-3; D is ambiguous. The germline V gene encodes CDR1 LGHNA and CDR2 YSLEER. V was trimmed by 1 base and J by 15 bases, leaving 3 bases between them. The length of the CDR3 is 9 residues.

The table lists this clone with a count of one. The chain combines TRBV6-1 with TRBJ1-5; D gene ambiguous. Trimming stripped 5 bases from V and 3 bases from J, with 8 bases between. CDR3 length equals 13 residues. Germline CDR1 is MNHNS and CDR2 is SASEGT. CDR3: CASSTHPNQPQHF. The CDR3, as DNA: TGTGCCAGCAGTACACATCCCAATCAGCCCCAGCATTTT.

The V gene is TRBV9, the J gene TRBJ2-7; D not certain. V lost 0 bases, J lost 2 bases, and 15 bases lay in between. Looked up from germline, CDR1 is SGDLS and CDR2 is YYNGEE. The CDR3 runs to 16 residues. This CDR3 reads CASSVDPRAATYEQYF. In nucleotides, the CDR3 is TGTGCCAGCAGCGTAGATCCCCGAGCCGCTACCTACGAGCAGTACTTC.

The chain carries TRBV5-1 and TRBJ2-2; possibly TRBD2 for D (5 bases). V lost 2 bases, J lost 5 bases, and 13 bases lay in between. Germline V lookup: CDR1 SGHRS, CDR2 YFSETQ. This CDR3 contains 15 residues. DNA of the CDR3: TGCGCCAGCAGCTTTTGGGAGTGGGGAACCGGGGAGCTGTTTTTT. It translates to CASSFWEWGTGELFF.

This chain joins TRBV13 and TRBJ2-1; 10 bases match TRBD2. V gave up 0 bases and J gave up 6 bases; unmatched junction bases: 5. This CDR3 is 16 amino acids long. Germline V gene lookup returns CDR1 PRHDT and CDR2 FYEKMQ (reference sequence). CDR3: CASSLGASGSRNEQFF. Written as DNA, the CDR3 is TGTGCCAGCAGCTTAGGAGCTAGCGGGAGCCGCAATGAGCAGTTCTTC.

This clone was seen only a few times. The chain couples TRBV7-2 to TRBJ1-1; D gene ambiguous. The CDR3 loop spans 13 amino acids. Germline V gives CDR1 SGHTA, CDR2 FQGNSA. V gave up 6 bases and J gave up 1 base, with 9 bases separating them. Here the CDR3 reads CASRSARNTEAFF. Written as DNA, the CDR3 is TGTGCCAGCAGGTCAGCCCGGAACACTGAAGCTTTCTTT.

The chain is built from TRBV6-1 and TRBJ1-6; TRBD1 is a possible D gene (5 bases). V was shortened by 2 bases and J by 8 bases, with 13 bases between the two germline ends. From germline, CDR1 is MNHNS and CDR2 SASEGT. The length of the CDR3 is 15 residues. The CDR3 spells CASSEQGGVDSPLHF. The CDR3 DNA is TGTGCCAGCAGTGAACAGGGTGGGGTGGATTCACCCCTCCACTTT.

The chain joins TRBV5-1 to TRBJ2-5; possibly TRBD2 for D (5 bases). Deletions cut 7 bases from V and 2 bases from J, with 24 bases between. The V gene's germline CDR1 is SGHRS and CDR2 YFSETQ. The CDR3 is made up of 17 amino acids. The chain's CDR3 is CASRSTRSSTSQETQYF. The CDR3 region has the DNA TGCGCCAGCCGCTCAACAAGATCTAGCACGTCTCAAGAGACCCAGTACTTC.

The CDR3 region is CASSSTTDTGELFF. Here the CDR3 DNA reads TGTGCCAGCAGCTCCACGACAGACACCGGGGAGCTGTTTTTT. This rearrangement joins TRBV7-9 to TRBJ2-2, with D possibly matching TRBD1 (5 bases). Germline values: CDR1 SEHNR, CDR2 FQNEAQ (reference sequence). This CDR3 has 14 residues. Trimming pared 4 bases from V and 3 bases from J, leaving 9 bases between.

The rearrangement links TRBV7-9 to TRBJ1-1, with D possibly matching TRBD1 (5 bases). With 5 bases removed from V and 8 bases from J, the gap between germline ends came to 21 bases. This CDR3 region has 15 residues. The germline gives CDR1 SEHNR, CDR2 FQNEAQ (reference sequence). The CDR3 DNA reads as TGTGCCAGCAGCACCGCGGGGCAGAAAGCCGGCGAAGCTTTCTTT. Translation gives CASSTAGQKAGEAFF. The whole variable domain, remainder taken from reference TRBV7-9 and TRBJ1-1, is DTGVSQNPRHKITKRGQNVTFRCDPISEHNRLYWYRQTLGQGPEFLTYFQNEAQLEKSRLLSDRFSAERPKGSFSTLEIQRTEQGDSAMYLCASSTAGQKAGEAFFGQGTRLTVV.

This sequence joins TRBV27 and TRBJ1-1; 9 nucleotides match TRBD1. CDR3 size: 17 residues. Trimming removed 5 bases from V and 0 bases from J; junction bases left unmatched: 10. Germline V CDR1 and CDR2: MNHEY, SMNVEV (reference sequence). DNA for the CDR3: TGTGCCAGCAGTCTCAACCCGGGACAGGGAATGAACACTGAAGCTTTCTTT. It yields the protein CASSLNPGQGMNTEAFF.

This chain uses TRBV28 with TRBJ1-1; tentative D call: TRBD1 (6 bases). Trimming removed 5 bases from V and 4 bases from J, with 20 bases in between. The CDR3 totals 16 residues. CDR1 and CDR2 (germline): MDHEN, SYDVKM. The CDR3 nucleotides are TGTGCCAGCAGTCTCTACATGGATCGAGGGGGCACTGAAGCTTTCTTT. Translated: CASSLYMDRGGTEAFF.

CDR3 DNA sequence: TGCGCCAGCAGCCCCTGGACAGGAGCCAAAAACATTCAGTACTTC. Protein product: CASSPWTGAKNIQYF. The chain combines TRBV5-1 with TRBJ2-4, with 7 bases identical to TRBD1. Germline V gives CDR1 SGHRS, CDR2 YFSETQ. The CDR3 sequence is 15 residues long. Losses at the gene ends were 4 bases for V and 0 bases for J; bases not matched to a gene: 4. The full variable domain, with the rest looked up from reference TRBV5-1 and TRBJ2-4, is KAGVTQTPRYLIKTRGQQVTLSCSPISGHRSVSWYQQTPGQGLQFLFEYFSETQRNKGNFPGRFSGRQFSNSRSEMNVSTLELGDSALYLCASSPWTGAKNIQYFGAGTRLSVL.

The V and J genes are TRBV4-2 and TRBJ2-7; 9 nucleotides align to TRBD1. This CDR3 has 16 amino acids. From germline, CDR1 is LGHNA and CDR2 YNFKEQ. V shed 3 bases and J 0 bases; nucleotides not matched to a gene: 6. CDR3 residues: CASSQDRGPYSYEQYF. CDR3 DNA: TGTGCCAGCAGCCAGGACAGGGGTCCCTACTCCTACGAGCAGTACTTC.

The chain recombines TRBV19 with TRBJ1-3; D unresolved. CDR1 is LNHDA and CDR2 is SQIVND in the germline V gene (reference sequence). The CDR3 loop spans 15 amino acids. V shed 3 bases and J shed 0 bases, with 9 bases lying between them. The CDR3 sequence is CASSMDGNSGNTIYF. Written as DNA, the CDR3 is TGTGCCAGTAGTATGGACGGAAACTCTGGAAACACCATATATTTT.

This clone was detected only a few times. The rearrangement joins TRBV5-8 to TRBJ1-2; 7 positions agree with TRBD1. J gave up 2 bases and V 5 bases, and 6 bases lay outside the gene matches. Germline lookup yields CDR1 SGHTS and CDR2 YDEGEE. The CDR3 is 14 amino acids. CDR3 bases: TGTGCCAGCAGTCCCAAACAGGGGAACTATGGCTACACCTTC. Translating gives CASSPKQGNYGYTF.

The CDR3 DNA reads as TGTGCCAGCTCACCAGGAGGGACAGGAGACGAGCAGTACTTC. Protein sequence: CASSPGGTGDEQYF. The chain is built from TRBV18 and TRBJ2-7; 8 bases agree with TRBD1. Looked up from germline, CDR1 is KGHSH and CDR2 is LQKENI. This CDR3 comprises 14 residues. J was trimmed by 5 bases and V by 2 bases; bases with no gene match: 5.

The chain is built from TRBV28 and TRBJ1-2, with D possibly TRBD1 on 6 matching bases. The CDR3 length is 16 residues. CDR1 is MDHEN, CDR2 SYDVKM, per germline. Trimming removed 1 base at V and 3 bases at J, with 15 bases between. CDR3 sequence reads: CASSLFSGGEDYGYTF. In DNA form, the CDR3 reads TGTGCCAGCAGTTTATTTTCGGGGGGCGAGGACTATGGCTACACCTTC.